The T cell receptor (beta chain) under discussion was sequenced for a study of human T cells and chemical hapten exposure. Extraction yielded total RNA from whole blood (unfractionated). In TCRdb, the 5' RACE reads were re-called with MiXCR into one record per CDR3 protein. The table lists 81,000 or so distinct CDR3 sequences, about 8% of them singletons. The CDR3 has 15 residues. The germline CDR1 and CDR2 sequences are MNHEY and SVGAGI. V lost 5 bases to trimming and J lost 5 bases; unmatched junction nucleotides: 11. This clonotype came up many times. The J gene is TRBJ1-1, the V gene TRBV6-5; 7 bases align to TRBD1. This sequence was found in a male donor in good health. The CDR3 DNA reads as TGTGCCAGCAGTAGAGGTCAGGGGGTACGGACTGAAGCTTTCTTT. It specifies CASSRGQGVRTEAFF.